The subject of this entry is one T cell receptor (beta chain). Its antigen is as yet unknown. This sample is part of a study of T cell responses to AZD1222 COVID-19 vaccine. About the research overall: The analysis combined second doses at about 4 or about 12 weeks. Notes on the study in general: Variant regions that are unmutated are reportedly the target of nearly half of spike-specific TCRs. Clonal diversity was possibly underestimated; the donors were predominantly white British and more often female. Samples come after the peak T cell response, not at day 14.

The germline CDR1 and CDR2 sequences are LNHDA and SQIVND (reference sequence). V lost 1 base and J lost 0, with 12 bases in between. This CDR3 contains 16 residues. TCRdb's copy holds only in-frame clones and misses some; the assay was immunoSEQ multiplex PCR. The sample lists around 72,000 clones; roughly four fifths were seen once. Sequenced material: peripheral blood, taken on day 0 of AZD1222 vaccination. This sequence joins TRBV19 and TRBJ1-1; D is uncertain. This TCR was sampled from an adult in good health. The CDR3 protein is CASSIGIIRMNTEAFF. The CDR3 region has the DNA TGTGCCAGTAGTATAGGTATAATTCGGATGAACACTGAAGCTTTCTTT.